One T cell receptor (beta chain) is described in this entry. Antigen specificity is unknown. The CDR3 contains 15 residues. With 3 bases clipped from V and 3 bases from J, the junction kept 3 bases outside the gene matches. CDR1 is LNHNV, CDR2 YYDKDF, per germline (reference sequence). Libraries were prepared by immunoSEQ multiplex PCR; TCRdb keeps only in-frame clonotypes and omits some of them. Of 100,000 to 150,000 clones in the sample, over 75% were seen once. This record belongs to a study of T cell responses to AZD1222 COVID-19 vaccine. Study findings and constraints: Targeting of unmutated variant regions was reportedly seen in nearly half of spike-specific TCRs. The sample set comprised mostly white British donors with more females, and clonal diversity was possibly underestimated. Baseline seropositivity occurred in only a handful of AZD1222 recipients.

This receptor was identified in an adult in good health. V usage is TRBV15 and J usage is TRBJ2-5, with 11 nucleotides matching TRBD1. Sample: peripheral blood, taken on day 0 of AZD1222 vaccination. The CDR3 reads CATSSGQGAEETQYF. The CDR3 DNA reads TGTGCCACCAGCAGCGGACAGGGGGCGGAAGAGACCCAGTACTTC. The complete variable domain, with remaining parts taken from reference TRBV15 and TRBJ2-5, reads DAMVIQNPRYQVTQFGKPVTLSCSQTLNHNVMYWYQQKSSQAPKLLFHYYDKDFNNEADTPDNFQSRRPNTSFCFLDIRSPGLGDTAMYLCATSSGQGAEETQYFGPGTRLLVL.